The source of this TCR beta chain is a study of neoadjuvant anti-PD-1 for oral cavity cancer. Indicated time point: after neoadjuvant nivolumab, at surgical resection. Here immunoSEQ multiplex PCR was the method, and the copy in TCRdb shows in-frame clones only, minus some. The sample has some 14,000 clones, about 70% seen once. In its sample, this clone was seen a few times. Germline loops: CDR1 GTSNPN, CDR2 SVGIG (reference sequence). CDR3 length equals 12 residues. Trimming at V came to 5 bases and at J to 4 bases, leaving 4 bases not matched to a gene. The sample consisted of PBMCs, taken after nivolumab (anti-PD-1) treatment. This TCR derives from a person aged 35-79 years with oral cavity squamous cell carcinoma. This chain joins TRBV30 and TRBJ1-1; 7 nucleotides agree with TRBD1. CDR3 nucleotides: TGTGCCTGGGACAGGGTCGGCACTGAAGCTTTCTTT. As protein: CAWDRVGTEAFF. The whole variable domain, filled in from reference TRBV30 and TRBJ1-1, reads SQTIHQWPATLVQPVGSPLSLECTVEGTSNPNLYWYRQAAGRGLQLLFYSVGIGQISSEVPQNLSASRPQDRQFILSSKKLLLSDSGFYLCAWDRVGTEAFFGQGTRLTVV.